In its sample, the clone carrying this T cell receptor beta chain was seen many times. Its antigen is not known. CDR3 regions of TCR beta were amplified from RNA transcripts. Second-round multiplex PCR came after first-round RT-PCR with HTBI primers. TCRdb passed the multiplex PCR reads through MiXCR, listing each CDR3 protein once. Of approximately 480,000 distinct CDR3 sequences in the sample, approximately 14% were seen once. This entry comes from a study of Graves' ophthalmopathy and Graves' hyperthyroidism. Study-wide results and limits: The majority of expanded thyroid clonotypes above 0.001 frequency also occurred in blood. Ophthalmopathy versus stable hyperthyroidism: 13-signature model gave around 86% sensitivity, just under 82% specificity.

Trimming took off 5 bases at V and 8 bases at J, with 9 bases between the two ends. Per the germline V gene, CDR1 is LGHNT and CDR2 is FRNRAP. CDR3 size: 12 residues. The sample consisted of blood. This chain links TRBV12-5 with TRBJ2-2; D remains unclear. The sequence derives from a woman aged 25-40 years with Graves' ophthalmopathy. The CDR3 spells CASGVSSGELFF. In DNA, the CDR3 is TGTGCTAGTGGTGTATCGTCGGGGGAGCTGTTTTTT. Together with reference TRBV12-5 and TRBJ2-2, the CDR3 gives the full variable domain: DARVTQTPRHKVTEMGQEVTMRCQPILGHNTVFWYRQTMMQGLELLAYFRNRAPLDDSGMPKDRFSAEMPDATLATLKIQPSEPRDSAVYFCASGVSSGELFFGEGSRLTVL.